The entry that follows covers one TCR beta chain sequence. As yet, its antigen is unknown. As for time point: recipient sample about 28 days before transplant, after cytoreduction. The CDR3 is 14 amino acids. Between the trimmed V and J ends, which lost 3 bases and 2 bases, there was a span of 8 bases. Germline-derived CDR1 and CDR2 are SNHLY and FYNNEI. This entry is derived from a study of T cell clonotyping in hematopoietic cell transplantation. As for the study in general: Recipients' pretransplant samples followed cytoreduction.

The study's findings and limits: Recipient TCR diversity dropped after transplant; expanded clonotypes rose from day 30 to 180. Broader posttransplant TCR repertoire diversity was predicted by graft donor and pretransplant recipient Inverse Simpson Index values. At the given depth, recipient repertoires were over 95% de novo clonotypes.

Using immunoSEQ multiplex PCR, the repertoire was profiled, and TCRdb retains in-frame clones only, with some absent. The sample lists some 49,000 clones, 85% to 90% seen once, with under 7% in the top ten. The receptor's source is a man between 60 and 70 years old with biphenotypic leukemia. Some clones in this sample may be carry-over from other donors' samples. This sequence joins TRBV2 and TRBJ1-3; no clear D gene. The sample in question was peripheral blood mononuclear cells, obtained before stem cell transplant. The CDR3 nucleotides read TGTGCCAGCAGTGAGTCAGCAACTGGAAACACCATATATTTT. Translating gives CASSESATGNTIYF.